These 20 T cell receptor beta chains were all obtained from the same sample, sequenced in a study of blood T cell repertoires in COVID-19. The method was immunoSEQ multiplex PCR; TCRdb's version includes in-frame clones alone and lacks a portion of them. This sample has around 370,000 clones, with 70% to 90% found just once. Sample: PBMCs or T cells enriched from blood (not recorded which). Receptors were obtained from a young woman who had recovered from COVID-19.

This chain uses TRBV5-8 with TRBJ2-5, with 14 bases lining up with TRBD2. CDR3 length equals 16 residues. The J segment lost 0 bases and the V segment lost 3 bases, leaving 1 base of the junction unmatched. The germline gives CDR1 SGHTS, CDR2 YDEGEE. DNA of the CDR3: TGTGCCAGCAGCTCGGGACTAGCGGGGGACCAAGAGACCCAGTACTTC. Translated, it gives CASSSGLAGDQETQYF. The full variable domain, rest sourced from reference TRBV5-8 and TRBJ2-5, is EAGVTQSPTHLIKTRGQQATLRCSPISGHTSVYWYQQALGLGLQFLLWYDEGEERNRGNFPPRFSGRQFPNYSSELNVNALELEDSALYLCASSSGLAGDQETQYFGPGTRLLVL.

The V gene is TRBV5-1, the J gene TRBJ2-3; possibly TRBD2 for D (6 bases). This CDR3 region has 15 residues. Between the trimmed V and J ends, which lost 4 bases and 1 base, there was a span of 13 bases. Germline CDR1 SGHRS, CDR2 YFSETQ. The CDR3 bases are TGCGCCAGCAGCGTGACGCGGGGCCGCACAGATACGCAGTATTTT. As protein: CASSVTRGRTDTQYF.

CDR3 in DNA: TGTGCCACCAGTACTCCGGGCCTCAAGGGGGAAAAACTGTTTTTT. This codes for CATSTPGLKGEKLFF. This chain connects TRBV15 to TRBJ1-4, with a weak D call TRBD1 (5 bases). Trimming took off 6 bases at V and 8 bases at J, with 19 bases between the two ends. The CDR3 spans 15 residues. CDR1 is LNHNV and CDR2 is YYDKDF in the germline V gene (reference sequence).

The rearrangement joins TRBV7-2 to TRBJ1-3; D uncertain. V was pared by 5 bases and J by 3 bases, with 14 bases between. The CDR3 consists of 15 residues. CDR1 is SGHTA, CDR2 FQGNSA, per germline. The CDR3 nucleotides read TGTGCCAGCAGCCCCTTTGCGGGCGTTGGAAACACCATATATTTT. Its translation: CASSPFAGVGNTIYF.

The chain employs TRBV7-9 and TRBJ1-4; no clear D. The CDR3 totals 16 residues. Germline loops: CDR1 SEHNR, CDR2 FQNEAQ (reference sequence). The V end lost 3 bases, the J end lost 0 bases, and 11 bases lay between the germline ends. The CDR3 loop reads CASSFSHGTTNEKLFF. The CDR3 bases are TGTGCCAGCAGCTTTAGCCACGGAACAACTAATGAAAAACTGTTTTTT.

DNA of the CDR3: TGTGCCAGCAGCTTTCGGGACAGGGTGAATGAGCAGTTCTTC. Encoded protein: CASSFRDRVNEQFF. The chain links TRBV11-3 to TRBJ2-1, with TRBD1 matching 9 bases. CDR3 length: 14 amino acids. Germline CDR1 SGHNT, CDR2 YENEEA. After removal of 3 bases from V and 7 bases from J, the junction contained 4 bases not matched to a gene.

The chain is built from TRBV27 and TRBJ2-1; D perhaps matches TRBD1 (6 bases). V was trimmed by 1 base and J by 5 bases, leaving 15 bases between them. The CDR3 length is 16 residues. Germline CDR1 is MNHEY and CDR2 is SMNVEV (reference sequence). The CDR3 sequence is CASSLLGGIFNNEQFF. CDR3 DNA sequence: TGTGCCAGCAGTTTATTAGGGGGTATCTTTAACAATGAGCAGTTCTTC.

The chain recombines TRBV6-1 with TRBJ1-2, with D maybe TRBD1 (6 bases). The CDR3 consists of 14 residues. V lost 3 bases and J lost 2, with 10 bases in between. The germline V gene encodes CDR1 MNHNS and CDR2 SASEGT. Written as DNA, the CDR3 is TGTGCCAGCAGTGATTCTGGGGGCAACTATGGCTACACCTTC. As protein: CASSDSGGNYGYTF.

The chain joins TRBV28 to TRBJ1-1; D possibly corresponds to TRBD1 (5 bases). V was cut by 3 bases and J by 0 bases, with 20 bases left in between. The CDR3 covers 18 residues. The V gene's germline CDR1 is MDHEN and CDR2 SYDVKM. The DNA of the CDR3 is TGTGCCAGCAGTTTCGGTCGGCGGCCGTGGGGCGTGAACACTGAAGCTTTCTTT. This codes for CASSFGRRPWGVNTEAFF.

The sample holds a few counts of this clone. Within the sample, other DNA sequences also encode this same CDR3. The chain joins TRBV19 to TRBJ2-7; 8 bases are shared with TRBD2. The CDR3 runs 13 residues. Germline CDR1 LNHDA, CDR2 SQIVND (reference sequence). Trimming removed 4 bases from V and 2 bases from J; junction bases left unmatched: 1. In DNA, the CDR3 is TGTGCCAGTAGTAGTAGCGGGGCCTACGAGCAGTACTTC. As protein: CASSSSGAYEQYF.

The J gene is TRBJ1-3, the V gene TRBV4-1; possible D gene TRBD1, 6 bases. V shed 1 base and J shed 0 bases, with 16 bases lying between them. CDR1 MGHRA and CDR2 YSYEKL come from the germline V gene. The CDR3 is 18 residues long. CDR3 in amino acids: CASSQGRMTGSSGNTIYF. Written as DNA, the CDR3 is TGCGCCAGCAGCCAAGGCAGGATGACAGGAAGCTCTGGAAACACCATATATTTT.

The chain joins TRBV2 to TRBJ1-5, with D possibly TRBD1 on 6 matching bases. In germline, CDR1 is SNHLY, CDR2 FYNNEI. V was clipped by 1 base and J by 3 bases, with 7 bases between them. This CDR3 comprises 14 residues. The CDR3 bases are TGTGCCAGCAGTGAAGACAGGGTCAATCAGCCCCAGCATTTT. Translated: CASSEDRVNQPQHF.

The rearrangement uses TRBV9 and TRBJ1-2; 8 bases align to TRBD1. The J segment lost 6 bases and the V segment lost 1 base, leaving 5 bases of the junction unmatched. Germline V gives CDR1 SGDLS, CDR2 YYNGEE. The CDR3 loop spans 14 amino acids. The CDR3 nucleotides read TGTGCCAGCAGCGTACTTCAGGGGGCGCATGGCTACACCTTC. Protein: CASSVLQGAHGYTF.

This rearrangement joins TRBV5-1 to TRBJ1-5; 9 bases are shared with TRBD1. The CDR3 loop spans 15 amino acids. Germline trimming cut 3 bases from V and 2 bases from J; bases unmatched to any gene: 3. Per germline, CDR1 SGHRS and CDR2 YFSETQ. CDR3 sequence reads: CASSSGQGGNQPQHF. In DNA form, the CDR3 reads TGCGCCAGCAGCTCGGGACAGGGAGGCAATCAGCCCCAGCATTTT.

V usage is TRBV4-1 and J usage is TRBJ1-2; TRBD1 agrees at 11 bases. With V trimmed by 0 bases and J by 2 bases, 8 bases remained unmatched. CDR3 length: 18 residues. Germline-derived CDR1 and CDR2 are MGHRA and YSYEKL. The DNA of the CDR3 is TGCGCCAGCAGCCAAGATCCGGGACAGGGGGTAGGGAACTATGGCTACACCTTC. Protein: CASSQDPGQGVGNYGYTF.

The chain is built from TRBV10-3 and TRBJ2-7; the D is unclear. CDR1 is ENHRY and CDR2 is SYGVKD in the germline V gene. The CDR3 extends over 13 amino acids. Trimming took 6 bases from V and 3 from J, leaving 12 bases between them. The CDR3 DNA reads TGTGCCATCAGGCCCCGACAAGACTACGAGCAGTACTTC. Amino acids: CAIRPRQDYEQYF.

This chain connects TRBV12-5 to TRBJ1-2; tentatively, D is TRBD1 (5 bases). Trimming left V 1 base short and J 5 bases short, with 14 bases between. The length of the CDR3 is 15 residues. From germline, CDR1 is LGHNT and CDR2 FRNRAP. For the CDR3, the DNA is TGTGCTAGTGGTTTGGAGCTAGGGGAGGGATATGGCTACACCTTC. Protein sequence: CASGLELGEGYGYTF.

J is TRBJ1-2 and V is TRBV11-2; D not resolved. Trimming pared 5 bases from V and 4 bases from J, leaving 11 bases between. The germline V gene has CDR1 SGHAT and CDR2 FQNNGV. CDR3 length equals 13 residues. DNA for the CDR3: TGTGCCAGCAGCCCCTCACAGACCTATGGCTACACCTTC. Amino acid sequence: CASSPSQTYGYTF.

Notes on this clone: One end of the junction does not line up with germline, which may come from a read error. The chain couples TRBV10-3 to TRBJ2-1, with 11 bases that match TRBD2. CDR3 length: 14 amino acids. Germline values: CDR1 ENHRY, CDR2 SYGVKD. The CDR3 protein is CAVSGTSGYNEQFF. CDR3 nucleotides: TGTGCCGTCAGCGGGACTAGCGGCTACAATGAGCAGTTCTTC.

This clone was recorded only once. The chain has TRBV19 and TRBJ2-5; 14 bases are shared with TRBD2. Trimming took 5 bases from V and 3 from J; bases not matched to a gene: 5. Germline V lookup: CDR1 LNHDA, CDR2 SQIVND (reference sequence). The CDR3 covers 16 residues. The CDR3 sequence is CASSFGTSGGKETQYF. The CDR3 DNA is TGTGCCAGTAGTTTTGGGACTAGCGGGGGTAAAGAGACCCAGTACTTC.